This TCR beta chain was observed in a study of read filtering for tumor transcriptome and immune sequencing. Overall study context: Patients were approximately 17 male and roughly 15 female, mean age approximately 60 years, range about 47 to 85. After DNase treatment, RNA was made into whole-transcriptome libraries.

The library was built from about 370 ng RNA with molecular barcoded adaptors for alpha/delta and beta/gamma chains. TCRdb used MiXCR to reprocess the reads, holding one entry per CDR3 protein. Of some 120,000 distinct CDR3 sequences listed, 13% are singletons. Germline trimming cut 4 bases from V and 1 base from J; bases unmatched to any gene: 4. The CDR3 contains 16 residues. At least ten counts were recorded for this clonotype. The sample was a population of CD138-negative cells sorted from bone marrow. The TCR originated in a donor at least 40 years old with multiple myeloma. The J gene is TRBJ2-6, the V gene TRBV12-3 or TRBV12-4; 7 bases fit TRBD1. CDR3 coding DNA: TGTGCCAGCAGTTGGCAGGGGGATTCTGGGGCCAACGTCCTGACTTTC. Translated, it gives CASSWQGDSGANVLTF.